The 9 T cell receptor beta chains given below trace back to one sample, sequenced in a study of blood T cell repertoires in COVID-19. Data came from immunoSEQ multiplex PCR; TCRdb stores just in-frame clones and leaves some out. Here the sample spans around 180,000 clones, 70% to 90% being singletons. The sample comprised peripheral blood. These receptors were obtained from a man in his 70s with active or convalescent COVID-19.

The chain recombines TRBV6-5 with TRBJ2-5; 8 nucleotides line up with TRBD1. The germline gives CDR1 MNHEY, CDR2 SVGAGI. With V trimmed by 6 bases and J by 2 bases, 8 bases remained unmatched. The CDR3 loop spans 15 amino acids. The CDR3 here is CASRTQGAGQETQYF. The CDR3 bases are TGTGCCAGCAGAACGCAGGGGGCTGGTCAAGAGACCCAGTACTTC.

The chain carries TRBV11-2 and TRBJ2-1, with D unclear. The V gene lost 0 bases and the J gene lost 0 bases, with 9 bases spanning the gap. CDR3 size: 16 residues. Per the germline V gene, CDR1 is SGHAT and CDR2 is FQNNGV. This CDR3 is CASSLEWAPSYNEQFF. CDR3 DNA sequence: TGTGCCAGCAGCTTAGAGTGGGCCCCCTCCTACAATGAGCAGTTCTTC.

This clone came up once. The chain couples TRBV5-8 to TRBJ2-3, with D perhaps TRBD2 (5 bases). Per the germline V gene, CDR1 is SGHTS and CDR2 is YDEGEE. CDR3 size: 15 residues. Trimming shortened V by 4 bases and J by 4 bases, and 16 bases separated the two germline ends. This CDR3 reads CASSERTSPADTQYF. As DNA, the CDR3 is TGTGCCAGCAGCGAGCGGACTTCCCCGGCAGATACGCAGTATTTT.

This chain connects TRBV2 to TRBJ2-4; D unresolved. This CDR3 spans 14 amino acids. CDR1 is SNHLY and CDR2 is FYNNEI in the germline V gene. V lost 2 bases and J 0 bases, leaving 5 bases between the germline ends. The CDR3 DNA reads TGTGCCAGCAGTGAACGACTAGCCAAAAACATTCAGTACTTC. This codes for CASSERLAKNIQYF.

The chain combines TRBV7-9 with TRBJ1-5, with D hard to call. CDR1 and CDR2 (germline): SEHNR, FQNEAQ (reference sequence). The CDR3 sequence is 16 residues long. The ends were cut back, 5 bases at V and 7 bases at J, with 21 bases in the middle. CDR3 nucleotide sequence: TGTGCCAGCAGCGCAGATATCCCCTCTCGAGGCCAGCCCCAGCATTTT. This sequence encodes CASSADIPSRGQPQHF.

This clone was counted at least ten times. The chain uses TRBV3-1 (or the pseudogene TRBV3-2) and TRBJ1-2, with D possibly TRBD1 on 6 matching bases. Trimming removed 2 bases at V and 5 bases at J, with 9 bases between. Germline-derived CDR1 and CDR2 are LGHDT and YNNKEL (reference sequence). The CDR3 runs to 13 residues. CDR3: CASSQQGGYGYTF. The CDR3 nucleotides read TGTGCCAGCAGCCAACAAGGGGGTTATGGCTACACCTTC.

The V call is TRBV28, the J call TRBJ2-5; 10 bases align to TRBD2. V dropped 2 bases and J dropped 5; count of bases not matched to a gene: 11. Germline CDR1 reads MDHEN; CDR2 reads SYDVKM. The CDR3 spans 17 residues. The DNA for the CDR3 is TGTGCCAGCAGTTTAGGTTCCCTAGCGGGAGTTTCTGAGACCCAGTACTTC. It codes for CASSLGSLAGVSETQYF.

The rearrangement joins TRBV7-9 to TRBJ1-2; TRBD1 aligns across 8 bases. CDR1 and CDR2 (germline): SEHNR, FQNEAQ (reference sequence). The CDR3 has 14 residues. The V gene end was trimmed by 5 bases and the J gene end by 8 bases; junction bases not matched to a gene: 10. Here the CDR3 DNA reads TGTGCCAGCAGCCAAGGACAGGGAAGTTTCGGCTACACCTTC. This codes for CASSQGQGSFGYTF.

This clone was picked up one time. The chain has TRBV27 and TRBJ2-7; D gene unclear. Per the germline V gene, CDR1 is MNHEY and CDR2 is SMNVEV (reference sequence). The germline V and J ends were trimmed by 4 bases and 1 base, with 8 bases remaining between them. The CDR3 extends over 13 amino acids. The CDR3 spells CASSSQTSYEQYF. The DNA for the CDR3 is TGTGCCAGCAGTTCCCAAACATCCTACGAGCAGTACTTC.